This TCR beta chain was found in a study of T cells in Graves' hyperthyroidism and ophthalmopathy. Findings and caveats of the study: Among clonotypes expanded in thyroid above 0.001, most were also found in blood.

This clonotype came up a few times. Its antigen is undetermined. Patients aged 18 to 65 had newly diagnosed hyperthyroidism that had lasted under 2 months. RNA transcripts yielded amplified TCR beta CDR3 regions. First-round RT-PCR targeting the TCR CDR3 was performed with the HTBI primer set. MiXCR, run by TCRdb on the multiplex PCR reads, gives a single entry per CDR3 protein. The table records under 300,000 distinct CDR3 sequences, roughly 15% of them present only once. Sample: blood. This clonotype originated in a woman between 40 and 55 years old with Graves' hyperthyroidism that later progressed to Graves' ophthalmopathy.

CDR3 coding DNA: TGTGCCAGCAGCGGGACTAGCGGGACCACAGATACGCAGTATTTT. Translated, it gives CASSGTSGTTDTQYF. This chain joins TRBV9 and TRBJ2-3; TRBD2 matches 12 bases. Trimming removed 3 bases from V and 2 bases from J; junction bases left unmatched: 1. From germline, CDR1 is SGDLS and CDR2 YYNGEE. This CDR3 region has 15 residues.